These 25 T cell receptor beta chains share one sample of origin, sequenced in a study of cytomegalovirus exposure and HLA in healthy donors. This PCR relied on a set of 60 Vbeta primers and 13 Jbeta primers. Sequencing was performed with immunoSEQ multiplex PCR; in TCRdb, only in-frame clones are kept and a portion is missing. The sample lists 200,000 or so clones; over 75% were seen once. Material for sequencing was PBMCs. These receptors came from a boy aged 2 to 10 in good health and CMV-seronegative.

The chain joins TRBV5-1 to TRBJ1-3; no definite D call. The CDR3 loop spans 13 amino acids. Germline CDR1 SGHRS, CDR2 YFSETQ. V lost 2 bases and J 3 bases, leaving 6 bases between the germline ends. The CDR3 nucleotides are TGCGCCAGCAGCTTTGGGCTTGGAAACACCATATATTTT. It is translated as CASSFGLGNTIYF.

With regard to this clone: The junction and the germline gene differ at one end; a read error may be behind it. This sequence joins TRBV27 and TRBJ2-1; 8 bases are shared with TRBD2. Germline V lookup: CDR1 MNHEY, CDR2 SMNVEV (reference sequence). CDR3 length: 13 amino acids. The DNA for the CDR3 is TGCGGGACTAGTAGATGGGCCTACAATGAGCAGTTCTTC. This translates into CGTSRWAYNEQFF.

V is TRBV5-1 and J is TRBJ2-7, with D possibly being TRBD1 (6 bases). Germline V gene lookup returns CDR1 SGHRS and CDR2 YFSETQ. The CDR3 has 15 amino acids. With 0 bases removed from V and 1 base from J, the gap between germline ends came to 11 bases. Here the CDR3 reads CASSLVARGSYEQYF. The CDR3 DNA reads TGCGCCAGCAGCTTGGTAGCCAGGGGTTCCTACGAGCAGTACTTC.

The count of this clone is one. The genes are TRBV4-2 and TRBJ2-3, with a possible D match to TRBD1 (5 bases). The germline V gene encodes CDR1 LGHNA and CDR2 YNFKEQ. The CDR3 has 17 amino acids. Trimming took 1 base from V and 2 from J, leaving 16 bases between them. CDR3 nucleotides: TGTGCCAGCAGCCAAGGCGTGGGGCGTCCGTACACAGATACGCAGTATTTT. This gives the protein CASSQGVGRPYTDTQYF.

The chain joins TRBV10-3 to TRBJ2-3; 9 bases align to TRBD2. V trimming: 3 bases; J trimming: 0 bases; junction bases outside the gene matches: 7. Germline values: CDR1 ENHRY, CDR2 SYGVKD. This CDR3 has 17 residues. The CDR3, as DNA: TGTGCCATCAGTGATCGGGCGGGGGGGACTAGCACAGATACGCAGTATTTT. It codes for CAISDRAGGTSTDTQYF.

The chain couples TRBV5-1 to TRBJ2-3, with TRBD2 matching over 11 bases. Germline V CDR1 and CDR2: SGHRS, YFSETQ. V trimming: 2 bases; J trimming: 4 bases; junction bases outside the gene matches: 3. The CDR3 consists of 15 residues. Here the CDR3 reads CASSFRGLAADTQYF. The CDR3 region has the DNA TGCGCCAGCAGCTTTCGGGGACTAGCGGCAGATACGCAGTATTTT.

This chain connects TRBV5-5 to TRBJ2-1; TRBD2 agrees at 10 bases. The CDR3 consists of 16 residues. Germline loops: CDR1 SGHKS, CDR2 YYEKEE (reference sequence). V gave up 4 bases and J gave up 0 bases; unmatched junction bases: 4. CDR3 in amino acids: CASSLGLAVSYNEQFF. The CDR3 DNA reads TGTGCCAGCAGCCTAGGACTAGCGGTCTCCTACAATGAGCAGTTCTTC.

DNA of the CDR3: TGTGCCAGCAGGGCGCGGGGGGGCTCCTACAATGAGCAGTTCTTC. This translates into CASRARGGSYNEQFF. The chain combines TRBV7-2 with TRBJ2-1; 9 bases map to TRBD2. This CDR3 is 15 amino acids long. V trimming: 6 bases; J trimming: 0 bases; junction bases outside the gene matches: 3. Germline loops: CDR1 SGHTA, CDR2 FQGNSA.

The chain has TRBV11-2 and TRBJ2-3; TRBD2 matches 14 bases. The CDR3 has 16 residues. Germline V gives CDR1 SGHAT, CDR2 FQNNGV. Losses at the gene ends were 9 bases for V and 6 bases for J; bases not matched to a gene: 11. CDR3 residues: CASDSLWTSGGDTQYF. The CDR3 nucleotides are TGTGCCAGTGACTCACTATGGACTAGCGGGGGGGATACGCAGTATTTT.

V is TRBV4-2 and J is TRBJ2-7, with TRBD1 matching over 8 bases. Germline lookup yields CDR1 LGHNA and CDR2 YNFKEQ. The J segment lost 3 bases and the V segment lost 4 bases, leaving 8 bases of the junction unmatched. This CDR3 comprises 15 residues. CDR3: CASSPGTGYDYEQYF. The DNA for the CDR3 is TGTGCCAGCAGCCCAGGGACAGGATATGACTACGAGCAGTACTTC.

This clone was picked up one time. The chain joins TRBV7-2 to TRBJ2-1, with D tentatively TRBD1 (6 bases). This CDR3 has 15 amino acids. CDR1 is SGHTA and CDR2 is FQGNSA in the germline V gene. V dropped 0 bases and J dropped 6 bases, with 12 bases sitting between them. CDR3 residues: CASSLARGSVNEQFF. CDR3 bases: TGTGCCAGCAGCTTAGCCAGGGGTTCCGTCAATGAGCAGTTCTTC.

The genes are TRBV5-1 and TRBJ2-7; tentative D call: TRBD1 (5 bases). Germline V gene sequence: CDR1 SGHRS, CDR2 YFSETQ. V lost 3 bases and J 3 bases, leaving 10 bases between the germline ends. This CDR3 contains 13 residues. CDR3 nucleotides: TGCGCCAGCAGCTACTCACAGGACTACGAGCAGTACTTC. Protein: CASSYSQDYEQYF.

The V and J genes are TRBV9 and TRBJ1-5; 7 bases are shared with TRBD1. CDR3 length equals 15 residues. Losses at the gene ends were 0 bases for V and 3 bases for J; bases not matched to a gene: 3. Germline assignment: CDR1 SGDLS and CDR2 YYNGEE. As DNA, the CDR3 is TGTGCCAGCAGCGTAGGGGACAGTTTCAATCAGCCCCAGCATTTT. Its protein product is CASSVGDSFNQPQHF.

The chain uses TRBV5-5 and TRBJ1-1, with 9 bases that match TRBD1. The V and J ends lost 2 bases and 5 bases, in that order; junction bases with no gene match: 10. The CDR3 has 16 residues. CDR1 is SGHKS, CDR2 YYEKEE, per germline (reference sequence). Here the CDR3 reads CASSFLTGTGTTEAFF. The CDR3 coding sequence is TGTGCCAGCAGCTTCTTGACCGGGACAGGGACGACTGAAGCTTTCTTT.

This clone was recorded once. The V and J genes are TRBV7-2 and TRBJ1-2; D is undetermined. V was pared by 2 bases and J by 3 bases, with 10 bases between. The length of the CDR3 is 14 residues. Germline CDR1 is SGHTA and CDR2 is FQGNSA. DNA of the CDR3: TGTGCCAGCAGCTTATCGGGGTTGTACTATGGCTACACCTTC. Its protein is CASSLSGLYYGYTF.

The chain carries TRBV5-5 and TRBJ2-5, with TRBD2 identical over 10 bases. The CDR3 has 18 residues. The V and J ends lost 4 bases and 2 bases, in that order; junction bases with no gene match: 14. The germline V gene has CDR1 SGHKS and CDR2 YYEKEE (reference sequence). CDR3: CASSLDRASGGLQETQYF. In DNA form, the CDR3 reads TGTGCCAGCAGCCTGGACCGGGCTAGCGGGGGCCTACAAGAGACCCAGTACTTC. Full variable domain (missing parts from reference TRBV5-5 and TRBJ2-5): DAGVTQSPTHLIKTRGQQVTLRCSPISGHKSVSWYQQVLGQGPQFIFQYYEKEERGRGNFPDRFSARQFPNYSSELNVNALLLGDSALYLCASSLDRASGGLQETQYFGPGTRLLVL.

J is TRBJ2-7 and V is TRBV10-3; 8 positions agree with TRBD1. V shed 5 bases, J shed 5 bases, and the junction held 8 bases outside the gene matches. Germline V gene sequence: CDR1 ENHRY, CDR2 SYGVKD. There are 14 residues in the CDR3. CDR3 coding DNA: TGTGCCATCAGTCCCAGGGGGCACGCTAACGAGCAGTACTTC. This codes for CAISPRGHANEQYF.

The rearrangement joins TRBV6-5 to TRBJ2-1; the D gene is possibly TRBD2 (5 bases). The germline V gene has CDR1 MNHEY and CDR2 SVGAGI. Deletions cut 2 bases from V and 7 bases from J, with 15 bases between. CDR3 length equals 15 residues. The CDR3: CASSYLGLATNEQFF. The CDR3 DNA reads TGTGCCAGCAGTTACCTTGGGCTAGCAACTAATGAGCAGTTCTTC.

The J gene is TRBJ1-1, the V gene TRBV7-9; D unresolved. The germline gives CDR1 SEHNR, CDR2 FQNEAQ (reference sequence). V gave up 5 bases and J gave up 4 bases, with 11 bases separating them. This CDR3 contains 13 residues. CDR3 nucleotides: TGTGCCAGCAGCCGGGATGGAGGCACTGAAGCTTTCTTT. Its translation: CASSRDGGTEAFF.

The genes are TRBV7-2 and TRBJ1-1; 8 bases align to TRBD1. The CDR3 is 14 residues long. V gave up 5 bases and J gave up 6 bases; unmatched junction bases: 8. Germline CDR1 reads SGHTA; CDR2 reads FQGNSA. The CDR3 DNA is TGTGCCAGCAGCATAGACAGGGGTATGGCTGAAGCTTTCTTT. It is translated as CASSIDRGMAEAFF.

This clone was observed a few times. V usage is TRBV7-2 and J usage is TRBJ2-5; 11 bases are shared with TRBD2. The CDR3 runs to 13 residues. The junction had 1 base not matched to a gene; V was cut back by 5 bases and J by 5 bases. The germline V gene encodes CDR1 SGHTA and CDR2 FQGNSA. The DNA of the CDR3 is TGTGCCAGCAGCCGGACTAGCGGGGAGACCCAGTACTTC. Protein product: CASSRTSGETQYF.

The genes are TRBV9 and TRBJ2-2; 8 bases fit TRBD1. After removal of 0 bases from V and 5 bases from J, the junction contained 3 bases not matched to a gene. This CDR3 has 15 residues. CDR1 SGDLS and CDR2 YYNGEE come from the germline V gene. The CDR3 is CASSVGDRMTGELFF. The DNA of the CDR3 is TGTGCCAGCAGCGTAGGGGACAGGATGACCGGGGAGCTGTTTTTT. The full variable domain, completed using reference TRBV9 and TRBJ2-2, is DSGVTQTPKHLITATGQRVTLRCSPRSGDLSVYWYQQSLDQGLQFLIQYYNGEERAKGNILERFSAQQFPDLHSELNLSSLELGDSALYFCASSVGDRMTGELFFGEGSRLTVL.

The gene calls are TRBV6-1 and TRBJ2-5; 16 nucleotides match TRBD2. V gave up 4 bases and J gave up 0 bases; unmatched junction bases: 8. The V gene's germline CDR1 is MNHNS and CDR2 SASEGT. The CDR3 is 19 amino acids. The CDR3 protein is CASSVLPGLAGGYQETQYF. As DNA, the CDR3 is TGTGCCAGCAGTGTTCTCCCGGGACTAGCGGGGGGGTACCAAGAGACCCAGTACTTC.

The CDR3 region is CASSKVGRNTDTQYF. The CDR3 nucleotides are TGTGCCAGCAGCAAAGTTGGCAGGAACACAGATACGCAGTATTTT. The V gene is TRBV21-1, the J gene TRBJ2-3; TRBD1, as called in the table, went unchecked against the DNA. TRBV21-1 is classified as a pseudogene. The CDR3 has 15 amino acids.

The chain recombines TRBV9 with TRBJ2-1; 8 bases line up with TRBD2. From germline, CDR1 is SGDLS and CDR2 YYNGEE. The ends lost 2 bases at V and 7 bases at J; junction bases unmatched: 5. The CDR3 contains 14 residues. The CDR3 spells CASSVGRGGNEQFF. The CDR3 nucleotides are TGTGCCAGCAGCGTGGGACGGGGGGGTAATGAGCAGTTCTTC.